One and the same sample provided the 7 T cell receptor beta chains below, sequenced in a study of cytomegalovirus exposure and HLA in healthy donors. Both 60 Vbeta primers and 13 Jbeta primers went into the PCR. Method: immunoSEQ multiplex PCR; TCRdb's copy keeps in-frame clones and lacks some. Here the sample spans about 190,000 clones, over 70% being singletons. Source material: PBMCs. These receptors all come from a woman aged 18-29 years in good health and CMV-seronegative.

This chain connects TRBV9 to TRBJ1-6, with 7 bases lining up with TRBD1. With V trimmed by 3 bases and J by 15 bases, 6 bases remained unmatched. Germline-derived CDR1 and CDR2 are SGDLS and YYNGEE. This CDR3 is built from 12 residues. Here the CDR3 DNA reads TGTGCCAGCAGCGCATCGACAGGGTACCTCCACTTT. It specifies CASSASTGYLHF.

The rearrangement joins TRBV13 to TRBJ1-1; the D gene is possibly TRBD1 (5 bases). The length of the CDR3 is 14 residues. Trimming cost V 5 bases and J 1 base, with 11 bases left between them. Germline loops: CDR1 PRHDT, CDR2 FYEKMQ (reference sequence). CDR3 protein: CASSPYGGNTEAFF. As DNA, the CDR3 is TGTGCCAGCAGCCCCTACGGGGGGAACACTGAAGCTTTCTTT.

The V call is TRBV2, the J call TRBJ1-1; a possible D gene is TRBD1 (6 bases). CDR1 is SNHLY and CDR2 is FYNNEI in the germline V gene. CDR3 size: 13 residues. Trimming took 7 bases from V and 3 from J, leaving 12 bases between them. CDR3 in DNA: TGTGCCAGCAATGGACAGTGGGACACTGAAGCTTTCTTT. It specifies CASNGQWDTEAFF.

The chain has TRBV5-7 and TRBJ2-5; the D is unclear. TRBV5-7 is identified as an open reading frame with a role that is uncertain. CDR3 length: 10 amino acids. V dropped 2 bases and J dropped 11 bases, with 7 bases sitting between them. The CDR3 nucleotides read TGTGCCAGCAGCTTTGAAGAGCAGTACTTC. This translates into CASSFEEQYF.

This chain joins TRBV6-5 and TRBJ1-2, with TRBD1 matching 9 bases. After removal of 6 bases from V and 6 bases from J, the junction contained 8 bases not matched to a gene. This CDR3 has 14 residues. Germline-derived CDR1 and CDR2 are MNHEY and SVGAGI. DNA of the CDR3: TGTGCCAGCAGCCGTCCCGGGACAGGGCATGGCTACACCTTC. Translated, it gives CASSRPGTGHGYTF.

This chain uses TRBV6-5 with TRBJ2-3; D perhaps matches TRBD2 (7 bases). This CDR3 has 15 residues. The germline gives CDR1 MNHEY, CDR2 SVGAGI. Trimming pared 3 bases from V and 7 bases from J, leaving 17 bases between. Here the CDR3 DNA reads TGTGCCAGCAGTTATTTGGGGGGGGGCCCGAATACGCAGTATTTT. Translation gives CASSYLGGGPNTQYF.

The chain recombines TRBV5-1 with TRBJ1-5; D unclear. This CDR3 region has 14 residues. Germline V CDR1 and CDR2: SGHRS, YFSETQ. V was clipped by 4 bases and J by 4 bases, with 12 bases between them. CDR3 nucleotide sequence: TGCGCCAGCAGCCTGGGCGAGTATAATCAGCCCCAGCATTTT. Translating gives CASSLGEYNQPQHF.